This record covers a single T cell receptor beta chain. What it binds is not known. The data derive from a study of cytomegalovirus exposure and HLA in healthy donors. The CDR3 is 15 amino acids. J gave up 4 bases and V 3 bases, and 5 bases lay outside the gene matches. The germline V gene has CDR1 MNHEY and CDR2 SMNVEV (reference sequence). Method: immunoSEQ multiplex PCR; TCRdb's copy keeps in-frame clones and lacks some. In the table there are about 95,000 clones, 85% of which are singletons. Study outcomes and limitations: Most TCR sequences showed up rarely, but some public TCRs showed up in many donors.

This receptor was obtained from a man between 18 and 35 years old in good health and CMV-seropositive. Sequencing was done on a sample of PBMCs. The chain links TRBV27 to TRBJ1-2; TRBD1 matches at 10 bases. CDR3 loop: CASSLTGGGSYGYTF. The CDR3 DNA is TGTGCCAGCAGTTTGACAGGGGGCGGTTCCTATGGCTACACCTTC.